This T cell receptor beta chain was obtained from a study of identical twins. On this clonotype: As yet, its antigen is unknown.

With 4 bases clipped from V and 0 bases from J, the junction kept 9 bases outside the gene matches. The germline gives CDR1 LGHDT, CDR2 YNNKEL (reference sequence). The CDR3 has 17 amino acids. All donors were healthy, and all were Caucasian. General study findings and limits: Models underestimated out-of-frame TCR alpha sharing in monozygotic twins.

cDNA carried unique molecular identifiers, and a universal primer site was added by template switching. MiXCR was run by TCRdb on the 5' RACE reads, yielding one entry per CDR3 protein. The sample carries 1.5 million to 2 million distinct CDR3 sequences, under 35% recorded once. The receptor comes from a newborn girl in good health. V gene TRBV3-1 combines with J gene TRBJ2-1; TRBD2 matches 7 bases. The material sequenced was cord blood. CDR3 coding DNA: TGTGCCAGCAGCCCCCGCGGGGGTGGAAGCTCCTACAATGAGCAGTTCTTC. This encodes CASSPRGGGSSYNEQFF.